This record looks at one TCR beta chain sequence and its context. Antigen specificity is unknown. The data stem from a study of lymphopenia after photon versus proton radiotherapy. Study results and limitations: Photon-treated patients lost naive T cells and TCR diversity; proton-treated stayed stable. Only patients who died were analyzed for survival; proton advantage is unproven.

The assay was immunoSEQ multiplex PCR, and TCRdb's table has in-frame clones only and misses some. Seen here are 150,000 or so clones, more than 85% observed once, and the top ten hold around 5.1%. CDR3 length: 14 residues. Germline-derived CDR1 and CDR2 are SGHRS and YFSETQ. V lost 4 bases and J lost 6; bases outside the gene matches: 6. V and J are TRBV5-1 and TRBJ1-1; 10 nucleotides line up with TRBD1. The source material was peripheral blood, sampled from a patient treated with photon-based radiotherapy. This receptor was identified in a man between 50 and 59 years old with gastric cancer. The CDR3 is CASSAGQGEAEAFF. The CDR3 nucleotides are TGCGCCAGCAGCGCAGGACAGGGGGAAGCTGAAGCTTTCTTT.